Each of the 14 T cell receptor beta chains below was sequenced from the same sample in a study of T cells after somatic rescue of genetic block. The repertoire was sequenced with immunoSEQ multiplex PCR; TCRdb's copy has only in-frame clones and lacks some. This table holds 80,000 to 100,000 clones, approximately 90% found once. Sequencing input: peripheral blood mononuclear cells (PBMCs). These receptor sequences come from a woman under 30.

This chain uses TRBV28 with TRBJ2-2; D gene uncertain. The ends were cut back, 6 bases at V and 3 bases at J, with 11 bases in the middle. This CDR3 spans 14 amino acids. Germline V gives CDR1 MDHEN, CDR2 SYDVKM. The CDR3 DNA reads TGTGCCAGCAGCCGACCTACCGACACCGGGGAGCTGTTTTTT. Translating gives CASSRPTDTGELFF. Full variable domain (missing parts from reference TRBV28 and TRBJ2-2): DVKVTQSSRYLVKRTGEKVFLECVQDMDHENMFWYRQDPGLGLRLIYFSYDVKMKEKGDIPEGYSVSREKKERFSLILESASTNQTSMYLCASSRPTDTGELFFGEGSRLTVL.

This clone came up once. This chain uses TRBV5-4 with TRBJ2-7; 13 bases map to TRBD2. The length of the CDR3 is 14 residues. The germline CDR1 and CDR2 sequences are SGHNT and YYREEE (reference sequence). Unmatched junction bases numbered 4, after V lost 5 bases and J lost 5 bases. The chain's CDR3 is CASRLAGGPHEQYF. The CDR3, as DNA: TGTGCCAGCAGACTAGCGGGAGGGCCTCACGAGCAGTACTTC.

This sequence joins TRBV19 and TRBJ2-7; 10 bases agree with TRBD2. The CDR3 runs to 14 residues. The V gene end was trimmed by 5 bases and the J gene end by 7 bases; junction bases not matched to a gene: 8. Per germline, CDR1 LNHDA and CDR2 SQIVND (reference sequence). CDR3 residues: CASSLLAGVGEQYF. CDR3 DNA sequence: TGTGCCAGTAGTCTTCTAGCGGGAGTAGGTGAGCAGTACTTC.

The rearrangement joins TRBV15 to TRBJ1-2; D is unclear. CDR3 length: 12 residues. The ends were cut back, 0 bases at V and 7 bases at J, with 6 bases in the middle. Germline V lookup: CDR1 LNHNV, CDR2 YYDKDF (reference sequence). The CDR3 DNA sequence: TGTGCCACCAGCAGAGATCGAGCTGGCTACACCTTC. Encoded protein: CATSRDRAGYTF.

V and J are TRBV27 and TRBJ2-3; 9 bases align to TRBD2. The V and J ends lost 4 bases and 2 bases, in that order; junction bases with no gene match: 7. The CDR3 extends over 16 amino acids. Germline V gives CDR1 MNHEY, CDR2 SMNVEV (reference sequence). The CDR3 loop is CASSSSSGDFTDTQYF. The CDR3 nucleotides are TGTGCCAGCAGTTCGTCTAGCGGGGACTTCACAGATACGCAGTATTTT.

The chain combines TRBV7-6 with TRBJ2-1; the D is unclear. The germline V gene has CDR1 SGHVS and CDR2 FNYEAQ. Trimming removed 1 base at V and 6 bases at J, with 7 bases between. CDR3 length equals 13 residues. In DNA, the CDR3 is TGTGCCAGCAGCTTAGGCGTGGTCAATGAGCAGTTCTTC. Its translation: CASSLGVVNEQFF.

This clone occurred a few times. The chain links TRBV6-6 to TRBJ1-1; D perhaps matches TRBD1 (5 bases). The V end lost 2 bases, the J end lost 7 bases, and 11 bases lay between the germline ends. Looked up from germline, CDR1 is MNHNY and CDR2 is SVGAGI (reference sequence). The CDR3 length is 13 residues. CDR3 coding DNA: TGTGCCAGCAGTTACGGGGGGACGGATGAAGCTTTCTTT. Amino acids: CASSYGGTDEAFF.

The chain recombines TRBV4-3 with TRBJ2-3; a possible D gene is TRBD2 (5 bases). CDR1 is LGHNA, CDR2 YSLEER, per germline. V lost 0 bases to trimming and J lost 3 bases, with 10 bases between them. The CDR3 runs 15 residues. For the CDR3, the DNA is TGCGCCAGCAGCCAAGATAGGCTAGCTACAGATACGCAGTATTTT. The encoded protein is CASSQDRLATDTQYF.

The chain uses TRBV30 and TRBJ2-5, with D possibly TRBD2 on 6 matching bases. V dropped 2 bases and J dropped 2 bases, with 12 bases sitting between them. CDR3 size: 14 residues. CDR1 and CDR2 (germline): GTSNPN, SVGIG (reference sequence). The CDR3 sequence is CAWSFGGGQETQYF. CDR3 bases: TGTGCCTGGAGTTTCGGGGGTGGACAAGAGACCCAGTACTTC.

This rearrangement joins TRBV4-1 to TRBJ2-1; 8 nucleotides line up with TRBD2. Trimming took 1 base from V and 3 from J; bases not matched to a gene: 11. From germline, CDR1 is MGHRA and CDR2 YSYEKL. The CDR3 has 18 residues. For the CDR3, the DNA is TGCGCCAGCAGCCAAGTTGGGCTAGCGGGTTCTTTCTACAATGAGCAGTTCTTC. This sequence encodes CASSQVGLAGSFYNEQFF.

The chain couples TRBV14 to TRBJ2-7; D unclear. The CDR3 runs 15 residues. V gave up 4 bases and J gave up 4 bases, with 17 bases separating them. Germline CDR1 and CDR2: SGHDN and FVKESK. CDR3 DNA: TGTGCCAGCAGCCCCGGGCCCCTCGGTCTTTACGAGCAGTACTTC. It translates to CASSPGPLGLYEQYF.

The gene calls are TRBV5-8 and TRBJ1-5; 8 bases fit TRBD1. CDR1 is SGHTS and CDR2 is YDEGEE in the germline V gene. The CDR3 consists of 16 residues. V lost 4 bases, J lost 1 base, and 7 bases stayed unmatched. The DNA of the CDR3 is TGTGCCAGCAGCAACCGGAACAGGGGGAGCAATCAGCCCCAGCATTTT. Protein: CASSNRNRGSNQPQHF.

This clone appeared once. The rearrangement joins TRBV6-6 to TRBJ1-2; 9 nucleotides agree with TRBD1. There are 15 residues in the CDR3. Per the germline V gene, CDR1 is MNHNY and CDR2 is SVGAGI (reference sequence). After removal of 7 bases from V and 4 bases from J, the junction contained 10 bases not matched to a gene. Here the CDR3 DNA reads TGTGCCAGCATCCAACCGGGACAGGGATTCTATGGCTACACCTTC. Its translation: CASIQPGQGFYGYTF.

CDR3 sequence (DNA): TGTGCCAGCAGCTTACCGTTTCGGGGACAGGGGACGAACTATGGCTACACCTTC. Translated: CASSLPFRGQGTNYGYTF. The chain is built from TRBV7-8 and TRBJ1-2, with 10 bases matching TRBD1. Germline CDR1 and CDR2: SGHVS and FQNEAQ. Unmatched junction bases numbered 11, after V lost 2 bases and J lost 2 bases. CDR3 length: 18 amino acids.